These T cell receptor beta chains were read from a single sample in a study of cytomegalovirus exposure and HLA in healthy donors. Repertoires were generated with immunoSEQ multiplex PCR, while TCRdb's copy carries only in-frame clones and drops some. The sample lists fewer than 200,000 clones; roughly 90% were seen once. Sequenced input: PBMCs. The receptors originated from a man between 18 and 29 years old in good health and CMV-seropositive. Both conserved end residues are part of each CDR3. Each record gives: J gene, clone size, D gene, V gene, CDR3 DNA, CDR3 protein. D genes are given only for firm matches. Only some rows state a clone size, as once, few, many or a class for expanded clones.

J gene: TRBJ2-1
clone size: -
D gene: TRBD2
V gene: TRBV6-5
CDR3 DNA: TGTGCCAGCAGTCGGGAGGGCCTAGGTGAGCAGTTCTTC
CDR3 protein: CASSREGLGEQFF

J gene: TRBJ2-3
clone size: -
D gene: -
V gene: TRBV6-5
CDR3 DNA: TGTGCCAGCAGTTGGAGGGAGCCCGCCGATACGCAGTATTTT
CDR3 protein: CASSWREPADTQYF

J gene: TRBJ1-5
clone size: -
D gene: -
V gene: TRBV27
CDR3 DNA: TGTGCCAGCAGTTTCCTAGCGGGAAATCAGCCCCAGCATTTT
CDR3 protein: CASSFLAGNQPQHF

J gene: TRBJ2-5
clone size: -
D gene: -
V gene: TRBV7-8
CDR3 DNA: TGTGCCAGCAGCTTTTTATTGGGGCCGGAGACCCAGTACTTC
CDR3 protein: CASSFLLGPETQYF

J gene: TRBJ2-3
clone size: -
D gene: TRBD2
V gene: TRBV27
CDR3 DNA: TGTGCCACCGAGGGACTAGCGGGAGGACAAAGCACAGATACGCAGTATTTT
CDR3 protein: CATEGLAGGQSTDTQYF

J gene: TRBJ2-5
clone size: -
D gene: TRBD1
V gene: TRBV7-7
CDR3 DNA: TGTGCTAGCAGCTTAGGCAGGGGGTGGCGTCCGGAGACCCAGTACTTC
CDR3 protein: CASSLGRGWRPETQYF

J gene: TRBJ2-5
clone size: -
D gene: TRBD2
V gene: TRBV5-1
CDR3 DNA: TGCGCCAGCAGCCCGTTGACTAGCGGGAGAGGAAAGACCCAGTACTTC
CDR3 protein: CASSPLTSGRGKTQYF

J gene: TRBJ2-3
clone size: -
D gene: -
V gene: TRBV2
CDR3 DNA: TGTGCCAGCTCCGGGGAGTCCTCAGATACGCAGTATTTT
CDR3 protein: CASSGESSDTQYF

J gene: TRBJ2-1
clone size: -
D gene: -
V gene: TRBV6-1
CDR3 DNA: TGTGCCAGCAGTGAAGCTCAGGGGGGTTCGTATGAGCAGTTCTTC
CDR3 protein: CASSEAQGGSYEQFF

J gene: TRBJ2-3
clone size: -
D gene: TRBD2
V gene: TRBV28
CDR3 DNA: TGTGCCAGCACCAACAGACTAGCGGGAGACACAGATACGCAGTATTTT
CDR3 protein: CASTNRLAGDTDTQYF

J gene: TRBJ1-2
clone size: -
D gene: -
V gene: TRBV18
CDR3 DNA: TGTGCCAGCTCACCGTTCGCCAGGGACTATGGCTACACCTTC
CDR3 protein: CASSPFARDYGYTF

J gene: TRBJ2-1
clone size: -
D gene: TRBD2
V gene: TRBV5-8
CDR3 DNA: TGTGCCAGCAGCCCCGGGACTAGTCACTACAATGAGCAGTTCTTC
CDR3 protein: CASSPGTSHYNEQFF

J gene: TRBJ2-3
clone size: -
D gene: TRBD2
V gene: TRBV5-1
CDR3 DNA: TGCGCCAGCAGCACCGGACTAGCGGGAAGGGCGGATACGCAGTATTTT
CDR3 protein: CASSTGLAGRADTQYF

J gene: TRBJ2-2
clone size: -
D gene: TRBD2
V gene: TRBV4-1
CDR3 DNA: TGCGCCAGCAGCCAAGGGGGACTAGCGAACACCGGGGAGCTGTTTTTT
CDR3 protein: CASSQGGLANTGELFF

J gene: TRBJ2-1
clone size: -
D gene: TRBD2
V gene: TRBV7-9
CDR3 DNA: TGTGCCAGCAGCCGACTAGCAAATGTTATCGATGAGCAGTTCTTC
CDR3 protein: CASSRLANVIDEQFF

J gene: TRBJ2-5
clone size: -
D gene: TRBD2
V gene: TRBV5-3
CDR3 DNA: TGTGCCAGAAGCTTGGTCCCTGGGACTAGCGGGAGGGAGACCCAGTACTTC
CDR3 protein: CARSLVPGTSGRETQYF

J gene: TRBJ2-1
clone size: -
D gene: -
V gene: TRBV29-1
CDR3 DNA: TGCAGCGTTGGAGTAGTCTTAGATGAGCAGTTCTTC
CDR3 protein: CSVGVVLDEQFF

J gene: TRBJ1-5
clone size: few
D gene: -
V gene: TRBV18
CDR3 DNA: TGTGCCAGCTCACCGGAGGCAGGGGCGAATCAGCCCCAGCATTTT
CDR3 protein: CASSPEAGANQPQHF

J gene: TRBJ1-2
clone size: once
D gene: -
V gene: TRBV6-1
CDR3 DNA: TGTGCCAGCAGTGAAGCCCCCAGGGGAGGCTACACCTTC
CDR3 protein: CASSEAPRGGYTF